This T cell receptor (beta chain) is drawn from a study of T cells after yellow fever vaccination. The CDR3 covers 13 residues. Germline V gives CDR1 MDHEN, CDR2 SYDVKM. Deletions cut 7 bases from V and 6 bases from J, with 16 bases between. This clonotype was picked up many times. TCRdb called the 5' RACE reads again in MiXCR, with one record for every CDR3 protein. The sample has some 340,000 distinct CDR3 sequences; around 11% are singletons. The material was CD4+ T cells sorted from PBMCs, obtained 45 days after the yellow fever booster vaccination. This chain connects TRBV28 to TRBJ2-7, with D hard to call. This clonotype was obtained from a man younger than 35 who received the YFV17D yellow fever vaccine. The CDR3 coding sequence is TGTGCCAGCACTACCGACCGGGCCGGCGAGCAGTACGTC. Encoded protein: CASTTDRAGEQYV.